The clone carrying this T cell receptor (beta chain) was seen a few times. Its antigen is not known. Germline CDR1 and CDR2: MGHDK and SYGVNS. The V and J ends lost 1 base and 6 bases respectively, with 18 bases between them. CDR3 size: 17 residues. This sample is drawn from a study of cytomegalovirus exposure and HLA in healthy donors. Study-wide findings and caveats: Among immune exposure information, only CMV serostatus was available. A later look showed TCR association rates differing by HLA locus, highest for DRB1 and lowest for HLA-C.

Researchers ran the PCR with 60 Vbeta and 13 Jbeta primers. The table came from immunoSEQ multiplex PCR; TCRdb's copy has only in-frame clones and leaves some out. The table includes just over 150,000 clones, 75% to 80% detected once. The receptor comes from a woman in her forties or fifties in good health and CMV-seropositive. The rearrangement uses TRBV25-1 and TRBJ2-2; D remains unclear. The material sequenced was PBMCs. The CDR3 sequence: CASSELAHSGGAGELFF. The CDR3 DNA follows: TGTGCCAGCAGTGAATTGGCTCACTCGGGTGGTGCCGGGGAGCTGTTTTTT.